This is a list of T cell receptor beta chains from one sample in a study of blood T cell repertoires in COVID-19. TCRdb's copy holds only in-frame clones and misses some; the assay was immunoSEQ multiplex PCR. The table includes about 180,000 clones, roughly 85% detected once. Sequenced sample: peripheral blood. These receptors came from a man aged 55 to 70 with acute or convalescent COVID-19. CDR3s include the opening cysteine and the closing phenylalanine or tryptophan. The D gene is left open where the match is weak. The size of a clone is reported for some rows only, either as once, few or many, or as a class for expanded clones.

>TRBV30|TRBJ1-1|-|-
TGTGCCTGGAGTCCCCGAGTCGAAGCTTTCTTT
CAWSPRVEAFF
>TRBV5-1|TRBJ1-1|-|-
TGCGCCAGCAGCGCCAGGGAAAAAAGCACTGAAGCTTTCTTT
CASSAREKSTEAFF
>TRBV5-6|TRBJ1-2|few|TRBD1
TGTGCCAGCAGCTTGGAACAGGGGGCTTTCACCTTC
CASSLEQGAFTF
>TRBV19|TRBJ2-1|-|-
TGTGCCAGTAGTATGGGAGTATACAATGAGCAGTTCTTC
CASSMGVYNEQFF
>TRBV5-1|TRBJ2-3|-|-
TGCGCCAGCAGCTTGGAACGCGGTAGTGCAGATACGCAGTATTTT
CASSLERGSADTQYF
>TRBV5-1|TRBJ2-1|few|TRBD2
TGCGCCAGCAGCTTAGCGGGAGGTCTCAATGAGCAGTTCTTC
CASSLAGGLNEQFF
>TRBV18|TRBJ1-5|-|TRBD1
TGTGCCAGCTCTCCAACAGGGGTCAATCAGCCCCAGCATTTT
CASSPTGVNQPQHF
>TRBV7-2|TRBJ2-4|-|TRBD2
TGTGCCAGCAGCCCAAGAACGGGGAGGGGAAACATTCAGTACTTC
CASSPRTGRGNIQYF
>TRBV24-1|TRBJ2-5|-|-
TGTGCCACCAGTGAGGGGCCTGCTCGCGCCCAAGAGACCCAGTACTTC
CATSEGPARAQETQYF
>TRBV19|TRBJ1-3|few|-
TGTGCCAGTCGGGGGAATGGGGGAAACACCATATATTTT
CASRGNGGNTIYF
>TRBV18|TRBJ1-5|-|TRBD1
TGTGCCAGCTCCGCCGGGACAGTCAATCAGCCCCAGCATTTT
CASSAGTVNQPQHF
>TRBV30|TRBJ2-1|-|TRBD2
TGTGCCTGGAGTGTTCTAGGAAGGACTAGCGGTCTCTTGCTCAATGAGCAGTTCTTC
CAWSVLGRTSGLLLNEQFF
>TRBV6-5|TRBJ2-7|-|TRBD1
TGTGCCAGCAGTTACTCGGGGGACAGAGCCTTCTACGAGCAGTACTTC
CASSYSGDRAFYEQYF
>TRBV3-1/TRBV3-2|TRBJ1-6|-|-
TGTGCCAGCAGCCAAAAGGTGGGGAGCTCCTATAATTCACCCCTCCACTTT
CASSQKVGSSYNSPLHF
>TRBV3-1/TRBV3-2|TRBJ1-3|-|TRBD1
TGTGCCAGCAGCCTGGACAGGGGGCGCAGTGGAAACACCATATATTTT
CASSLDRGRSGNTIYF
>TRBV27|TRBJ2-7|-|-
TGTGCCAGCAGCACAGGTGTTTTCGAGCAGTACTTC
CASSTGVFEQYF
>TRBV11-2|TRBJ2-7|-|-
TGTGCCAGCAGCTTAGATCCTAGATCCTACGAGCAGTACTTC
CASSLDPRSYEQYF
>TRBV18|TRBJ2-2|-|TRBD1
TGTGCCAGCTCACCACTCCGGGACAGGGACACCGGGGAGCTGTTTTTT
CASSPLRDRDTGELFF
>TRBV19|TRBJ2-7|-|TRBD1
TGTGCCAGTAGTATAAAGCCGAACAGGGGTTACGAGCAGTACTTC
CASSIKPNRGYEQYF
>TRBV5-6|TRBJ2-5|-|-
TGTGCCAGCAGCTTGGAAATAGTTAGAGAGACCCAGTACTTC
CASSLEIVRETQYF
>TRBV7-2|TRBJ2-1|-|TRBD2
TGTGCCAGCAGCTTAAAGACTAGCGGCAGCACAGCGCAGTTCTTC
CASSLKTSGSTAQFF
>TRBV9|TRBJ1-6|-|-
TGTGCCAGCAGCCCCGGGACAAGTAATTCACCCCTCCACTTT
CASSPGTSNSPLHF
>TRBV7-2|TRBJ2-3|-|TRBD2
TGTGCCAGCAGGTCTAGCGGGAGCACAGATACGCAGTATTTT
CASRSSGSTDTQYF
>TRBV27|TRBJ2-6|-|-
TGTGCCAGCAGTCTAGACCCCCCTGGGGCCAACGTCCTGACTTTC
CASSLDPPGANVLTF
>TRBV12-3/TRBV12-4|TRBJ2-7|-|TRBD1
TGTGCCAGCAGTCGACAGGGCATCTACGAGCAGTACTTC
CASSRQGIYEQYF
>TRBV5-1|TRBJ2-2|-|TRBD1
TGCGCCAGCAGCTTGGCTAGCAGGGGGACGAACACCGGGGAGCTGTTTTTT
CASSLASRGTNTGELFF
>TRBV5-1|TRBJ1-1|-|-
TGCGCCAGCAGCTTGGACAGCCTCAAGGGGACTGAAGCTTTCTTT
CASSLDSLKGTEAFF